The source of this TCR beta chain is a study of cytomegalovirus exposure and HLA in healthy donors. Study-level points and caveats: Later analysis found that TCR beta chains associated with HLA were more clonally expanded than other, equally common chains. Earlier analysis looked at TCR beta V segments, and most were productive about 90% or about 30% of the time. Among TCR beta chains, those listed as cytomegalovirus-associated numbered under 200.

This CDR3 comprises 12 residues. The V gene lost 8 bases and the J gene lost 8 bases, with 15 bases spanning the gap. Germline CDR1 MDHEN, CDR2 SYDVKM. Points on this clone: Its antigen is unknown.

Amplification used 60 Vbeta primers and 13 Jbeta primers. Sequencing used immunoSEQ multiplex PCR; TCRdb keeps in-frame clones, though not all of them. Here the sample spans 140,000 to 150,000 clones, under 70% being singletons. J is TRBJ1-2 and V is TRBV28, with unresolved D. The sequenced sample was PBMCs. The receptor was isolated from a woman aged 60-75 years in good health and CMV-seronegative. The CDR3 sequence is CASRWAALGYTF. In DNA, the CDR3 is TGTGCCAGCCGGTGGGCAGCTTTAGGCTACACCTTC.